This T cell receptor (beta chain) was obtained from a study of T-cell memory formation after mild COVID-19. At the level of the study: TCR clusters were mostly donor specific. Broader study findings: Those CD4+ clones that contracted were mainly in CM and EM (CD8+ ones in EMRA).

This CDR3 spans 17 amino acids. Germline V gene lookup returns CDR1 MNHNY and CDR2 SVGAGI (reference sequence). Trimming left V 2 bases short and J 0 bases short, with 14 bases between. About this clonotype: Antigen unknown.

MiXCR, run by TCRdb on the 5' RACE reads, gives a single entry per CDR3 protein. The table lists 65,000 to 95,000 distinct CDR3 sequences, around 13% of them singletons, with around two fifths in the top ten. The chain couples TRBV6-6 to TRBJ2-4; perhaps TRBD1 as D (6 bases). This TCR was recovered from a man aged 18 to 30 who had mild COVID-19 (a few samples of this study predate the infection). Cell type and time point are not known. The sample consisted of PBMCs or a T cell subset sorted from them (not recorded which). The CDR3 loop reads CASSYAGAILAKNIQYF. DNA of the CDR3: TGTGCCAGCAGTTACGCAGGGGCGATTCTAGCCAAAAACATTCAGTACTTC.